This T cell receptor (beta chain) was recovered during a study of cytomegalovirus exposure and HLA in healthy donors. 60 Vbeta and 13 Jbeta primers were used in PCR. Here immunoSEQ multiplex PCR was the method, and the copy in TCRdb shows in-frame clones only, minus some. The sample includes roughly 130,000 clones, about four fifths of them seen just once. This clone appeared a few times. The sample comprised PBMCs. This TCR was recovered from a man younger than 35 in good health and CMV-seronegative.

CDR3 protein: CASSKDGTDTEAFF. The CDR3 bases are TGTGCCAGCTCGAAGGATGGGACAGACACTGAAGCTTTCTTT. The chain recombines TRBV18 with TRBJ1-1; 7 bases match TRBD1. Per germline, CDR1 KGHSH and CDR2 LQKENI. V dropped 6 bases and J dropped 3; count of bases not matched to a gene: 7. CDR3 length: 14 residues.